This T cell receptor beta chain was documented in a study of blood T cells in healthy people across ages. General study findings and limits: Unsorted PBMCs blocked a conclusive comparison of naive and antigen-experienced cells.

A second PCR, run for about 6 to 11 cycles, used a sample-barcoded 5' primer plus a J-beta primer mix. Through a template-switch adaptor with 12 random nucleotides, each cDNA molecule received a tag. TCRdb reanalysed the 5' RACE reads using MiXCR and keeps one entry per CDR3 protein. The data show roughly 1,500,000 distinct CDR3 sequences, with about 31% seen just once and 11% held by the top ten. A remark on this clonotype: Its target is not known.

A minimum of 5 micrograms of total RNA was extracted per sample. The source material was blood. This TCR was recovered from a woman younger than 45 in good health.

The CDR3 coding sequence is TGCGCCAGCAGTTATGATGACAAGGGATGGGGCACTGAAGCTTTCTTT. Residues: CASSYDDKGWGTEAFF. The chain is built from TRBV10-2 and TRBJ1-1; no reliable D call. V lost 5 bases, J lost 4 bases, and 20 bases lay in between. This CDR3 is 16 amino acids long. Looked up from germline, CDR1 is WSHSY and CDR2 is SAAADI.